This entry lists 24 T cell receptor beta chains sequenced from one sample in a study of CD8 T cells in Susac syndrome. Reverse transcription of roughly 0.45 to 1 ug RNA used random hexamers. TCRdb reanalysed the immunoSEQ multiplex PCR reads using MiXCR and keeps one entry per CDR3 protein. This sample has approximately 200,000 distinct CDR3 sequences, with roughly 94% found just once. Sequencing was done on a sample of CD4+ T cells from PBMCs. The receptor set was obtained from a human donor with multiple sclerosis.

The gene calls are TRBV20-1 and TRBJ1-5; D remains unclear. The CDR3 runs 13 residues. Germline V gives CDR1 DFQATT, CDR2 SNEGSKA (reference sequence). V was pared by 6 bases and J by 2 bases, with 11 bases between. This CDR3 is CSAKGSGNQPQHF. CDR3 bases: TGCAGTGCGAAGGGATCGGGCAATCAGCCCCAGCATTTT.

The chain carries TRBV29-1 and TRBJ1-6; 7 bases map to TRBD1. This CDR3 is built from 13 residues. J was trimmed by 3 bases and V by 4 bases; bases with no gene match: 0. Germline CDR1 and CDR2: SQVTM and ANQGSEA. Here the CDR3 reads CSVGDSYNSPLHF. CDR3 nucleotides: TGCAGCGTTGGGGACAGCTATAATTCACCCCTCCACTTT.

This chain links TRBV29-1 with TRBJ1-1, with no clear D. Germline CDR1 SQVTM, CDR2 ANQGSEA. Trimming left V 4 bases short and J 4 bases short, with 16 bases between. The CDR3 has 14 amino acids. The CDR3 bases are TGCAGCGTTGGCATTCCCCCATTGCGCACTGAAGCTTTCTTT. Protein: CSVGIPPLRTEAFF.

The chain couples TRBV25-1 to TRBJ1-2; tentative D call: TRBD1 (5 bases). Per germline, CDR1 MGHDK and CDR2 SYGVNS. V was cut by 4 bases and J by 2 bases, with 14 bases left in between. The CDR3 has 15 residues. CDR3 sequence reads: CASSVSTTANYGYTF. CDR3 nucleotides: TGTGCCAGCAGTGTATCTACGACAGCCAACTATGGCTACACCTTC.

V usage is TRBV3-1 and J usage is TRBJ2-1, with a possible D match to TRBD1 (5 bases). Germline V CDR1 and CDR2: LGHDT, YNNKEL (reference sequence). The CDR3 consists of 13 residues. Trimming left V 0 bases short and J 12 bases short, with 12 bases between. CDR3 nucleotide sequence: TGTGCCAGCAGCCAAGATTGGCAGGGTCCGCAGTTCTTC. Its protein is CASSQDWQGPQFF.

The CDR3 here is CSASSGGKYEQYF. CDR3 coding DNA: TGCAGTGCTAGCTCCGGGGGAAAATACGAGCAGTACTTC. V gene TRBV20-1 combines with J gene TRBJ2-7, with D possibly matching TRBD2 (6 bases). The germline V gene encodes CDR1 DFQATT and CDR2 SNEGSKA (reference sequence). Trimming removed 3 bases from V and 4 bases from J, with 13 bases in between. CDR3 size: 13 residues.

The V call is TRBV19, the J call TRBJ1-5; D unresolved. The CDR3 extends over 14 amino acids. CDR1 LNHDA and CDR2 SQIVND come from the germline V gene (reference sequence). V was clipped by 6 bases and J by 9 bases, with 18 bases between them. This CDR3 reads CASSTRTAPWPQHF. CDR3 nucleotide sequence: TGTGCCAGTAGCACCCGGACTGCTCCATGGCCCCAGCATTTT.

CDR3 in DNA: TGCAGTGCTAGAGATCTCAGAAACACCATATATTTT. This sequence encodes CSARDLRNTIYF. V gene TRBV20-1 combines with J gene TRBJ1-3, with D unclear. V lost 0 bases, J lost 5 bases, and 5 bases lay in between. The germline V gene has CDR1 DFQATT and CDR2 SNEGSKA (reference sequence). This CDR3 spans 12 amino acids.

The J gene is TRBJ1-5, the V gene TRBV30; 8 bases agree with TRBD1. V was clipped by 2 bases and J by 7 bases; unmatched bases: 7. Per the germline V gene, CDR1 is GTSNPN and CDR2 is SVGIG (reference sequence). The CDR3 runs 14 residues. This CDR3 reads CAWSTGTGNQPQHF. The CDR3 DNA follows: TGTGCCTGGAGTACCGGGACAGGAAACCAGCCCCAGCATTTT.

V and J are TRBV29-1 and TRBJ1-2; 7 bases are a match to TRBD1. Germline V CDR1 and CDR2: SQVTM, ANQGSEA. The junction had 12 bases not matched to a gene; V was cut back by 4 bases and J by 7 bases. The CDR3 is 14 residues long. The CDR3 sequence is CSVGGDSWVSGYTF. In DNA form, the CDR3 reads TGCAGCGTTGGAGGGGACAGTTGGGTTTCTGGCTACACCTTC.

The J gene is TRBJ2-4, the V gene TRBV25-1, with 9 nucleotides matching TRBD2. This CDR3 has 14 residues. The V gene end was trimmed by 6 bases and the J gene end by 4 bases; junction bases not matched to a gene: 4. The germline V gene encodes CDR1 MGHDK and CDR2 SYGVNS. The CDR3 DNA reads TGTGCCAGCAGCCGAGCGGGGGGTAAAAACATTCAGTACTTC. As protein: CASSRAGGKNIQYF.

The J gene is TRBJ1-5, the V gene TRBV30, with 7 bases lining up with TRBD1. Unmatched junction bases numbered 4, after V lost 2 bases and J lost 6 bases. CDR1 and CDR2 (germline): GTSNPN, SVGIG (reference sequence). There are 13 residues in the CDR3. The CDR3 reads CAWSYKGAQPQHF. The CDR3 DNA reads TGTGCCTGGAGTTACAAGGGGGCTCAGCCCCAGCATTTT.

J is TRBJ2-5 and V is TRBV29-1; 10 bases agree with TRBD2. Trimming at V came to 6 bases and at J to 5 bases, leaving 9 bases not matched to a gene. The CDR3 consists of 14 residues. Germline CDR1 SQVTM, CDR2 ANQGSEA. The CDR3 reads CSVISGGALETQYF. DNA of the CDR3: TGCAGCGTCATCAGCGGGGGGGCCCTTGAGACCCAGTACTTC.

CDR3: CASRPGLNSPLHF. CDR3 DNA sequence: TGTGCCAGCAGGCCAGGGTTGAATTCACCCCTCCACTTT. V is TRBV27 and J is TRBJ1-6, with a tentative D call TRBD1 (5 bases). This CDR3 has 13 residues. Germline assignment: CDR1 MNHEY and CDR2 SMNVEV (reference sequence). Trimming pared 6 bases from V and 7 bases from J, leaving 10 bases between.

The rearrangement links TRBV29-1 to TRBJ2-3, with 14 bases aligning to TRBD2. Trimming cost V 7 bases and J 1 base; bases outside gene matches: 7. Germline assignment: CDR1 SQVTM and CDR2 ANQGSEA. The CDR3 consists of 16 residues. This chain's CDR3 is CSALSGLAGGTDTQYF. The CDR3 DNA reads as TGCAGCGCACTTTCGGGACTAGCGGGGGGCACAGATACGCAGTATTTT.

J is TRBJ1-5 and V is TRBV6-6; D is unresolved. The CDR3 has 13 residues. Germline lookup yields CDR1 MNHNY and CDR2 SVGAGI (reference sequence). Trimming stripped 4 bases from V and 3 bases from J, with 7 bases between. In DNA form, the CDR3 reads TGTGCCAGCAGTTTACATCCCAATCAGCCCCAGCATTTT. Amino acids: CASSLHPNQPQHF.

The genes are TRBV4-2 and TRBJ2-1, with TRBD2 matching 9 bases. This CDR3 region has 16 residues. Germline V gene sequence: CDR1 LGHNA, CDR2 YNFKEQ. J lost 9 bases, V lost 0 bases, and 9 bases had no gene match. CDR3 residues: CASSQEWAGGLGEQFF. CDR3 sequence (DNA): TGTGCCAGCAGCCAAGAGTGGGCGGGGGGGCTCGGTGAGCAGTTCTTC.

The V call is TRBV27, the J call TRBJ1-1; D perhaps matches TRBD1 (5 bases). Looked up from germline, CDR1 is MNHEY and CDR2 is SMNVEV (reference sequence). The CDR3 totals 13 residues. The V end lost 3 bases, the J end lost 1 base, and 6 bases lay between the germline ends. CDR3 in amino acids: CASSFGGNTEAFF. The DNA for the CDR3 is TGTGCCAGCAGTTTCGGGGGGAACACTGAAGCTTTCTTT.

V gene TRBV24-1 combines with J gene TRBJ2-3; tentatively, D is TRBD2 (6 bases). The CDR3 runs 13 residues. Germline CDR1 KGHDR, CDR2 SFDVKD. V was clipped by 7 bases and J by 5 bases, with 12 bases between them. CDR3 region: CATSGLAQDTQYF. The CDR3 DNA sequence: TGTGCCACCAGCGGGCTAGCGCAAGATACGCAGTATTTT.

This rearrangement joins TRBV30 to TRBJ1-1, with 7 bases lining up with TRBD1. V shed 5 bases, J shed 10 bases, and the junction held 4 bases outside the gene matches. From germline, CDR1 is GTSNPN and CDR2 SVGIG (reference sequence). This CDR3 spans 10 amino acids. The CDR3 spells CAWDRVGAFF. The CDR3 DNA reads TGTGCCTGGGACAGGGTAGGAGCTTTCTTT.

V usage is TRBV20-1 and J usage is TRBJ2-3, with 7 nucleotides matching TRBD2. The CDR3 is made up of 12 amino acids. The V gene end was trimmed by 3 bases and the J gene end by 4 bases; junction bases not matched to a gene: 1. Germline V gene data show CDR1 as DFQATT and CDR2 as SNEGSKA (reference sequence). CDR3 coding DNA: TGCAGTGCTAGCGGGGGGTCAGATACGCAGTATTTT. It translates to CSASGGSDTQYF.

The rearrangement uses TRBV3-1 and TRBJ1-1; 10 bases fit TRBD1. The CDR3 loop spans 16 amino acids. Per the germline V gene, CDR1 is LGHDT and CDR2 is YNNKEL (reference sequence). V was pared by 4 bases and J by 3 bases, with 8 bases of the junction left unmatched. The CDR3 reads CASSPYRTGGHTEAFF. DNA of the CDR3: TGTGCCAGCAGCCCCTATCGGACAGGGGGGCACACTGAAGCTTTCTTT. Using reference TRBV3-1 and TRBJ1-1 for the parts outside the CDR3, the full variable domain is DTAVSQTPKYLVTQMGNDKSIKCEQNLGHDTMYWYKQDSKKFLKIMFSYNNKELIINETVPNRFSPKSPDKAHLNLHINSLELGDSAVYFCASSPYRTGGHTEAFFGQGTRLTVV.

The table lists this clonotype with a count of one. This sequence joins TRBV7-9 and TRBJ1-5; D gene uncertain. Germline-derived CDR1 and CDR2 are SEHNR and FQNEAQ (reference sequence). This CDR3 has 12 residues. Trimming cost V 2 bases and J 5 bases, with 4 bases left between them. CDR3 protein: CASSLIDQPQHF. CDR3 DNA sequence: TGTGCCAGCAGCTTAATAGATCAGCCCCAGCATTTT.

This chain links TRBV3-1 with TRBJ1-1; D is undetermined. V was shortened by 3 bases and J by 1 base, with 6 bases between the two germline ends. Germline V gives CDR1 LGHDT, CDR2 YNNKEL (reference sequence). There are 13 residues in the CDR3. This CDR3 is CASSQIQNTEAFF. For the CDR3, the DNA is TGTGCCAGCAGCCAGATACAGAACACTGAAGCTTTCTTT.